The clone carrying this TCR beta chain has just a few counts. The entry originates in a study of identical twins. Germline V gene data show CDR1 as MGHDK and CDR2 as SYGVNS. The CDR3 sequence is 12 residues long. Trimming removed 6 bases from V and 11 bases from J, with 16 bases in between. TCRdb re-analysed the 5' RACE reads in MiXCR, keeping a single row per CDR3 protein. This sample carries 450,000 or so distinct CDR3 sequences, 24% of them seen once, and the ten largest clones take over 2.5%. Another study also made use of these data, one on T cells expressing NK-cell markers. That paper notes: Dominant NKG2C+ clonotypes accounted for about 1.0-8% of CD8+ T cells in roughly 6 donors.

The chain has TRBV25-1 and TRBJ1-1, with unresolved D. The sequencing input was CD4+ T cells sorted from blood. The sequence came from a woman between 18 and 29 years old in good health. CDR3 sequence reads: CASRERELRAFF. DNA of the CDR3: TGTGCCAGCAGAGAAAGGGAGCTGAGGGCTTTCTTT.